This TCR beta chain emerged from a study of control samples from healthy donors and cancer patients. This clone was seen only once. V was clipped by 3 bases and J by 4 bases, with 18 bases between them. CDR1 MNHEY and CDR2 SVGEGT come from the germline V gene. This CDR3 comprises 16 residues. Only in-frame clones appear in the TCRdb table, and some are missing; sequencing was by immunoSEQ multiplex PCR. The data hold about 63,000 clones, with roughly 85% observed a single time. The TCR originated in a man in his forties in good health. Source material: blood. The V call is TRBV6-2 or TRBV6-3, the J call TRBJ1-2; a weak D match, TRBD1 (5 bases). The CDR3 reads CASSYRGADEIYGYTF. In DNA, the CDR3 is TGTGCCAGCAGTTATAGAGGGGCAGATGAAATCTATGGCTACACCTTC.